The clone carrying this TCR beta chain was found a few times. The data were taken from a study of blood T cell repertoires in COVID-19. Study-wide context: Acute and convalescent COVID-19 samples came from the United States, Italy and Spain. PBMCs, B-cell-depleted T cells, or T cells were the source of the cDNA or gDNA that made up the material.

Repertoires were generated with immunoSEQ multiplex PCR, while TCRdb's copy carries only in-frame clones and drops some. The sample holds 150,000 to 180,000 clones, about 80% seen once. The V and J ends lost 6 bases and 2 bases, in that order; junction bases with no gene match: 5. CDR3 size: 15 residues. Germline CDR1 MNHEY, CDR2 SVGAGI. This receptor was taken from an older woman with acute or convalescent COVID-19. The rearrangement joins TRBV6-5 to TRBJ2-1; 9 nucleotides match TRBD2. Sequenced: peripheral blood. The CDR3 nucleotides read TGTGCCAGCAGACCGGGACTAGCTGCCTACAATGAGCAGTTCTTC. Translation: CASRPGLAAYNEQFF.